Listed here is a single TCR beta chain. Antigen unknown. This sample is drawn from a study of cytomegalovirus exposure and HLA in healthy donors. Findings of the study overall: Productive status was seen about 90% or about 30% of the time for most TCR beta V segments in an earlier analysis. TRBV6-2, TRBV6-3 and some other V segments were excluded as indistinguishable. CMV serostatus was the only immune exposure information that was available.

Nominal health characterized the donors when sampled, though unrecorded immune exposures were likely. CDR3 size: 18 residues. The junction had 10 bases not matched to a gene; V was cut back by 2 bases and J by 0 bases. CDR1 and CDR2 from the germline V gene are SGHRS and YFSETQ. The primer mix had 60 Vbeta and 13 Jbeta primers. Method: immunoSEQ multiplex PCR; TCRdb's copy keeps in-frame clones and lacks some. The top ten clones hold around 2.5% of a sample with 130,000 to 150,000 clones, approximately 80% of them seen once. This chain joins TRBV5-1 and TRBJ2-7; the match to TRBD2 covers 11 bases. This receptor was taken from a woman aged 18 to 35 in good health and CMV-seropositive. The specimen sequenced was PBMCs. The CDR3 loop is CASSFPRGTSGRSYEQYF. For the CDR3, the DNA is TGCGCCAGCAGCTTCCCCCGAGGGACTAGCGGACGCTCCTACGAGCAGTACTTC.